The clone carrying this T cell receptor beta chain was detected a few times. This sample is drawn from a study of T-cell reconstitution after alpha-beta-depleted transplantation in children. Trimming pared 3 bases from V and 5 bases from J, leaving 10 bases between. This CDR3 has 12 residues. Germline V gene sequence: CDR1 DFQATT, CDR2 SNEGSKA (reference sequence). As it was prepared, the TCRbeta library received unique molecular identifiers. Via MiXCR, TCRdb re-called the PCR reads, giving one row per CDR3 protein. The sample includes some 200,000 distinct CDR3 sequences, 8% to 10% of them seen just once.

Sequenced material: PBMCs from the stem cell graft donor, taken from the stem cell graft. The sequence came from a human donor who donated a stem cell graft to a child with acute lymphoblastic leukemia. This rearrangement joins TRBV20-1 to TRBJ2-5; possibly TRBD1 for D (6 bases). The CDR3 nucleotides are TGCAGTGCTAGCGGTCAGGGGGAGACCCAGTACTTC. Encoded protein: CSASGQGETQYF.